The next 10 T cell receptor beta chains were all read from a single sample in a study of T-cell memory formation after mild COVID-19. TCRdb used MiXCR to reprocess the 5' RACE reads, holding one entry per CDR3 protein. The repertoire has 350,000 to 450,000 distinct CDR3 sequences, approximately 14% of them found once; the top ten carry around a fifth. Sequenced material: PBMCs or a T cell subset sorted from them (not recorded which). The source of these receptors is a man between 18 and 35 years old who had mild COVID-19 (a few samples of this study predate the infection). Cell type and time point are not known.

This clonotype was detected only a few times. This chain uses TRBV7-9 with TRBJ1-2; D call uncertain. V lost 5 bases, J lost 8 bases, and 27 bases lay in between. CDR1 and CDR2 (germline): SEHNR, FQNEAQ (reference sequence). This CDR3 comprises 17 residues. The CDR3 nucleotides read TGTGCCAGCAGCCCCTCGGGAAGTACCATGGCGATTGGCGGCTACACCTTC. Translation: CASSPSGSTMAIGGYTF.

The J gene is TRBJ2-3, the V gene TRBV24-1; 10 bases agree with TRBD1. In germline, CDR1 is KGHDR, CDR2 SFDVKD. V was clipped by 5 bases and J by 5 bases; unmatched bases: 9. This CDR3 is 16 amino acids long. This chain's CDR3 is CATSVADRGQRDTQYF. In DNA, the CDR3 is TGTGCCACCAGTGTTGCCGACAGGGGGCAGAGAGATACGCAGTATTTT.

The chain employs TRBV9 and TRBJ1-2; D remains unclear. The CDR3 is made up of 15 amino acids. Germline lookup yields CDR1 SGDLS and CDR2 YYNGEE. Trimming removed 6 bases from V and 1 base from J, with 16 bases in between. The CDR3 region is CASIVQVPYNYGYTF. CDR3 nucleotide sequence: TGTGCCAGCATTGTGCAGGTCCCCTATAACTATGGCTACACCTTC.

The chain uses TRBV19 and TRBJ2-7, with 9 bases identical to TRBD1. Germline V gene lookup returns CDR1 LNHDA and CDR2 SQIVND (reference sequence). This CDR3 contains 15 residues. J gave up 3 bases and V 5 bases, and 8 bases lay outside the gene matches. DNA of the CDR3: TGTGCCAGTAGTTTGCGTTCGGGACAGGGCTACGAGCAGTACTTC. Its translation: CASSLRSGQGYEQYF.

V usage is TRBV9 and J usage is TRBJ2-1; maybe TRBD2 (6 bases). The V end was cut by 0 bases, the J end by 4 bases, with 11 bases between. CDR3 length: 15 residues. Germline CDR1 and CDR2: SGDLS and YYNGEE. In nucleotides, the CDR3 is TGTGCCAGCAGCGTAGTGGCGGGGATTTACAATGAGCAGTTCTTC. Amino acids: CASSVVAGIYNEQFF.

This clonotype has a count of ten or more. This CDR3 is CSAPFPSFYNEQFF. As DNA, the CDR3 is TGCAGTGCTCCTTTCCCCAGTTTCTACAATGAGCAGTTCTTC. The chain recombines TRBV20-1 with TRBJ2-1; D is ambiguous. In germline, CDR1 is DFQATT, CDR2 SNEGSKA (reference sequence). This CDR3 region has 14 residues. V dropped 5 bases and J dropped 3 bases, with 14 bases sitting between them.

There are a few counts of this clonotype. V is TRBV4-1 and J is TRBJ2-5, with unresolved D. V was trimmed by 5 bases and J by 0 bases, leaving 7 bases between them. CDR1 MGHRA and CDR2 YSYEKL come from the germline V gene. The CDR3 runs to 13 residues. CDR3 region: CASSGRYQETQYF. The CDR3 nucleotides are TGCGCCAGCAGCGGGCGGTACCAAGAGACCCAGTACTTC.

This clonotype was recorded at least ten times. The chain recombines TRBV12-3 or TRBV12-4 with TRBJ2-1, with a tentative D call TRBD2 (6 bases). V gave up 7 bases and J gave up 4 bases, with 11 bases separating them. The CDR3 contains 13 residues. For the CDR3, the DNA is TGTGCCAGCAAGGAGGGAGATTACAATGAGCAGTTCTTC. Translated, it gives CASKEGDYNEQFF.

This clonotype was counted a few times. The chain combines TRBV5-1 with TRBJ2-1, with 12 bases matching TRBD2. Germline-derived CDR1 and CDR2 are SGHRS and YFSETQ. Germline trimming cut 4 bases from V and 10 bases from J; bases unmatched to any gene: 15. The CDR3 is 17 residues long. CDR3 DNA: TGCGCCAGCAGCCCCCAGGCTAGCGGGGGGGCCAGATACGAGCAGTTCTTC. This gives the protein CASSPQASGGARYEQFF. The full variable domain, in which reference TRBV5-1 and TRBJ2-1 provide the parts outside the CDR3, is KAGVTQTPRYLIKTRGQQVTLSCSPISGHRSVSWYQQTPGQGLQFLFEYFSETQRNKGNFPGRFSGRQFSNSRSEMNVSTLELGDSALYLCASSPQASGGARYEQFFGPGTRLTVL.

The rearrangement joins TRBV4-1 to TRBJ2-2; D gene uncertain. The CDR3 loop spans 14 amino acids. Germline loops: CDR1 MGHRA, CDR2 YSYEKL. The V end lost 2 bases, the J end lost 4 bases, and 8 bases lay between the germline ends. CDR3 in amino acids: CASSQFDPTGELFF. CDR3 DNA: TGCGCCAGCAGCCAATTCGATCCCACCGGGGAGCTGTTTTTT.